Each of the 28 T cell receptor beta chains below was sequenced from the same sample in a study of control samples from healthy donors and cancer patients (dated by TCRdb to about 2020). Library creation used the immunoSEQ multiplex PCR assay. TCRdb retrieved this table from immuneACCESS and kept in-frame rearrangements only. Not all clones are present; in checked studies, unresolved V genes account for under half, and no reason is known for the remainder. Present in this sample are about 72,000 clones, 92% of which were seen just once. The ten top clones hold more than 5% of the sample. Sequencing was performed on blood. These receptors were taken from a woman aged 55-75 years in good health.

This sequence joins TRBV25-1 and TRBJ1-4, with D possibly matching TRBD1 (6 bases). The germline V and J ends were trimmed by 1 base and 7 bases, with 13 bases remaining between them. Germline V gene sequence: CDR1 MGHDK, CDR2 SYGVNS. This CDR3 has 15 amino acids. The CDR3 sequence is CASSEFGRGSEKLFF. CDR3 sequence (DNA): TGTGCCAGCAGTGAATTCGGCAGGGGATCTGAAAAACTGTTTTTT.

The chain recombines TRBV11-1 with TRBJ2-7; D ambiguous. CDR3 size: 13 residues. Trimming removed 0 bases from V and 3 bases from J, with 6 bases in between. The germline gives CDR1 SGHAT, CDR2 FQDESV (reference sequence). DNA for the CDR3: TGTGCCAGCAGCTTAGCCGCAGGCTACGAGCAGTACTTC. Encoded protein: CASSLAAGYEQYF. Together with reference TRBV11-1 and TRBJ2-7, the CDR3 gives the full variable domain: EAEVAQSPRYKITEKSQAVAFWCDPISGHATLYWYRQILGQGPELLVQFQDESVVDDSQLPKDRFSAERLKGVDSTLKIQPAELGDSAMYLCASSLAAGYEQYFGPGTRLTVT.

This clone was detected only once. J is TRBJ2-5 and V is TRBV19; 7 bases align to TRBD1. CDR1 and CDR2 from the germline V gene are LNHDA and SQIVND (reference sequence). V trimming: 6 bases; J trimming: 5 bases; junction bases outside the gene matches: 12. CDR3 size: 15 residues. Written as DNA, the CDR3 is TGTGCCAGTAGCCCAGGGACAGTACGATTGGAGACCCAGTACTTC. This sequence encodes CASSPGTVRLETQYF. Full variable domain (missing parts from reference TRBV19 and TRBJ2-5): DGGITQSPKYLFRKEGQNVTLSCEQNLNHDAMYWYRQDPGQGLRLIYYSQIVNDFQKGDIAEGYSVSREKKESFPLTVTSAQKNPTAFYLCASSPGTVRLETQYFGPGTRLLVL.

V is TRBV30 and J is TRBJ1-6; a possible D gene is TRBD1 (6 bases). Germline values: CDR1 GTSNPN, CDR2 SVGIG (reference sequence). V lost 5 bases to trimming and J lost 5 bases, with 13 bases between them. The CDR3 is made up of 14 amino acids. The CDR3, as DNA: TGTGCCTGGCTCACGGGGGCCGATAATTCACCCCTCCACTTT. Protein: CAWLTGADNSPLHF.

This rearrangement joins TRBV18 to TRBJ2-5, with TRBD1 matching 7 bases. The CDR3 sequence is 11 residues long. Germline CDR1 is KGHSH and CDR2 is LQKENI. With V trimmed by 6 bases and J by 13 bases, 8 bases remained unmatched. CDR3 protein: CASSRDSSWYF. DNA of the CDR3: TGTGCCAGCTCCCGGGACAGCTCGTGGTACTTC.

This chain uses TRBV12-3 or TRBV12-4 with TRBJ2-7; D might be TRBD2 (5 bases). CDR3 size: 13 residues. V was trimmed by 4 bases and J by 7 bases, leaving 14 bases between them. CDR3 in DNA: TGTGCCAGCAGTTATAGCCACGGGGAGGAGCAGTACTTC. As protein: CASSYSHGEEQYF.

The rearrangement links TRBV5-1 to TRBJ2-7; perhaps TRBD2 as D (5 bases). This CDR3 is built from 14 residues. V was clipped by 3 bases and J by 0 bases, with 10 bases between them. The V gene's germline CDR1 is SGHRS and CDR2 YFSETQ. In nucleotides, the CDR3 is TGCGCCAGCAGCTCCGGGGATAGCTCCTACGAGCAGTACTTC. It encodes CASSSGDSSYEQYF.

The chain joins TRBV19 to TRBJ2-3, with D unresolved. Trimming shortened V by 3 bases and J by 4 bases, and 20 bases separated the two germline ends. CDR3 size: 17 residues. Germline-derived CDR1 and CDR2 are LNHDA and SQIVND (reference sequence). CDR3 amino acids: CASSIFGPSYASDTQYF. CDR3 bases: TGTGCCAGTAGTATTTTTGGACCCTCGTATGCTTCAGATACGCAGTATTTT.

The count of this clone is one. J is TRBJ2-3 and V is TRBV7-2, with 12 bases matching TRBD2. The germline CDR1 and CDR2 sequences are SGHTA and FQGNSA. The CDR3 has 16 amino acids. The V gene end was trimmed by 4 bases and the J gene end by 2 bases; junction bases not matched to a gene: 4. CDR3 loop: CASSSGLAGFTDTQYF. The CDR3 nucleotides read TGTGCCAGCAGCTCGGGACTAGCGGGCTTCACAGATACGCAGTATTTT. The full variable domain, with the rest looked up from reference TRBV7-2 and TRBJ2-3, is GAGVSQSPSNKVTEKGKDVELRCDPISGHTALYWYRQSLGQGLEFLIYFQGNSAPDKSGLPSDRFSAERTGGSVSTLTIQRTQQEDSAVYLCASSSGLAGFTDTQYFGPGTRLTVL.

The rearrangement joins TRBV7-2 to TRBJ2-5; D remains unclear. Germline assignment: CDR1 SGHTA and CDR2 FQGNSA. This CDR3 region has 11 residues. The ends were cut back, 8 bases at V and 5 bases at J, with 9 bases in the middle. CDR3 region: CASPLGETQYF. The CDR3 DNA reads TGTGCCAGCCCCCTAGGGGAGACCCAGTACTTC.

V gene TRBV28 combines with J gene TRBJ1-4; TRBD1 is a possible D gene (6 bases). The germline V and J ends were trimmed by 6 bases and 8 bases, with 16 bases remaining between them. Germline CDR1 is MDHEN and CDR2 is SYDVKM. CDR3 length equals 14 residues. CDR3 sequence: CASSPGVFGEKLFF. The CDR3 bases are TGTGCCAGCAGCCCAGGGGTTTTTGGGGAAAAACTGTTTTTT.

V is TRBV12-3 or TRBV12-4 and J is TRBJ1-5, with no clear D. The CDR3 length is 13 residues. V was trimmed by 3 bases and J by 0 bases, leaving 3 bases between them. In DNA form, the CDR3 reads TGTGCCAGCAGTTTGGGTAGCAATCAGCCCCAGCATTTT. Its protein product is CASSLGSNQPQHF.

This chain links TRBV19 with TRBJ2-1; the match to TRBD2 covers 10 bases. Germline values: CDR1 LNHDA, CDR2 SQIVND (reference sequence). This CDR3 spans 17 amino acids. V lost 10 bases and J lost 5; bases outside the gene matches: 17. CDR3 sequence (DNA): TGTGCCACCCGATATGGAGCGGGAGGGTCCTTGAACAATGAGCAGTTCTTC. It encodes CATRYGAGGSLNNEQFF. Full variable domain (rest looked up from reference TRBV19 and TRBJ2-1): DGGITQSPKYLFRKEGQNVTLSCEQNLNHDAMYWYRQDPGQGLRLIYYSQIVNDFQKGDIAEGYSVSREKKESFPLTVTSAQKNPTAFYLCATRYGAGGSLNNEQFFGPGTRLTVL.

With respect to this clone: The same CDR3 also results from other DNA sequences found in this sample. V usage is TRBV5-1 and J usage is TRBJ1-5, with 9 bases fitting TRBD1. The V and J ends lost 4 bases and 7 bases, in that order; junction bases with no gene match: 6. The CDR3 loop spans 14 amino acids. The germline gives CDR1 SGHRS, CDR2 YFSETQ. The CDR3 DNA reads as TGCGCCAGCAGCACGGGACAGGGTGGGCAGCCCCAGCATTTT. It yields the protein CASSTGQGGQPQHF.

The chain couples TRBV5-6 to TRBJ2-2; D is perhaps TRBD1 (5 bases). Looked up from germline, CDR1 is SGHDT and CDR2 is YYEEEE. V lost 0 bases, J lost 1 base, and 10 bases lay in between. This CDR3 region has 16 residues. The CDR3 here is CASSLGQGWNTGELFF. For the CDR3, the DNA is TGTGCCAGCAGCTTGGGCCAGGGTTGGAACACCGGGGAGCTGTTTTTT.

The chain recombines TRBV24-1 with TRBJ2-1; 9 positions match TRBD2. Germline trimming cut 1 base from V and 9 bases from J; bases unmatched to any gene: 6. This CDR3 has 15 amino acids. Germline assignment: CDR1 KGHDR and CDR2 SFDVKD. CDR3 nucleotide sequence: TGTGCCACCAGTGATTTCCGCGGGAGGGCGGGTGAGCAGTTCTTC. This sequence encodes CATSDFRGRAGEQFF.

CDR3 nucleotide sequence: TGCGCCAGCAGTCAACCCAAGGTGGGAGACTTGCGAGGTCAGCCCCAGCATTTT. Protein product: CASSQPKVGDLRGQPQHF. V is TRBV23-1 and J is TRBJ1-5; D remains unclear. TRBV23-1 qualifies as an ORF whose function is uncertain. The germline V and J ends were trimmed by 2 bases and 6 bases, with 23 bases remaining between them. This CDR3 is built from 18 residues.

The rearrangement joins TRBV7-9 to TRBJ2-1; D not certain. Germline CDR1 SEHNR, CDR2 FQNEAQ (reference sequence). V lost 11 bases and J 0 bases, leaving 14 bases between the germline ends. The CDR3 is 14 residues long. This CDR3 is CASQDASSYNEQFF. CDR3 DNA: TGTGCCTCCCAGGACGCGAGCTCCTACAATGAGCAGTTCTTC.

V is TRBV11-2 and J is TRBJ2-7; D remains unclear. CDR1 is SGHAT and CDR2 is FQNNGV in the germline V gene. Trimming removed 1 base at V and 7 bases at J, with 11 bases between. The CDR3 has 13 residues. The CDR3 protein is CASSLVIGREQYF. The CDR3 nucleotides read TGTGCCAGCAGCTTAGTTATAGGGCGGGAGCAGTACTTC.

J is TRBJ1-5 and V is TRBV3-1 (or the pseudogene TRBV3-2); D is unresolved. Germline CDR1 reads LGHDT; CDR2 reads YNNKEL (reference sequence). The V and J ends lost 0 bases and 6 bases respectively, with 9 bases between them. The CDR3 runs 14 residues. The CDR3 DNA follows: TGTGCCAGCAGCCAAGACCTCTTCCGTCAGCCCCAGCATTTT. Translating it yields CASSQDLFRQPQHF.

The chain joins TRBV5-1 to TRBJ1-6; 7 bases agree with TRBD1. From germline, CDR1 is SGHRS and CDR2 YFSETQ. The CDR3 has 16 residues. The V gene end was trimmed by 2 bases and the J gene end by 7 bases; junction bases not matched to a gene: 9. The CDR3 DNA reads TGCGCCAGCAGCTTTCTTCCGGGACAGTCGAATTCACCCCTCCACTTT. It specifies CASSFLPGQSNSPLHF.

This chain joins TRBV19 and TRBJ1-5, with 7 positions matching TRBD1. The germline CDR1 and CDR2 sequences are LNHDA and SQIVND (reference sequence). V gave up 6 bases and J gave up 7 bases; unmatched junction bases: 15. This CDR3 is 16 amino acids long. In DNA form, the CDR3 reads TGTGCCAGTAGCTCGGTGACAGGGATCACAGGGCAGCCCCAGCATTTT. Its translation: CASSSVTGITGQPQHF.

The chain recombines TRBV30 with TRBJ1-1; a possible D gene is TRBD1 (6 bases). V was clipped by 0 bases and J by 1 base, with 6 bases between them. CDR1 and CDR2 (germline): GTSNPN, SVGIG (reference sequence). The CDR3 loop spans 13 amino acids. The CDR3 is CAWSVGGNTEAFF. For the CDR3, the DNA is TGTGCCTGGAGTGTAGGGGGGAACACTGAAGCTTTCTTT. Based on the CDR3 plus reference TRBV30 and TRBJ1-1, the full variable domain is SQTIHQWPATLVQPVGSPLSLECTVEGTSNPNLYWYRQAAGRGLQLLFYSVGIGQISSEVPQNLSASRPQDRQFILSSKKLLLSDSGFYLCAWSVGGNTEAFFGQGTRLTVV.

The J gene is TRBJ2-1, the V gene TRBV10-3, with a weak D call TRBD2 (5 bases). Germline V gives CDR1 ENHRY, CDR2 SYGVKD. This CDR3 is built from 14 residues. Trimming took 4 bases from V and 3 from J, leaving 10 bases between them. For the CDR3, the DNA is TGTGCCATCAGTGCGGAGAGCGGCTACAATGAGCAGTTCTTC. This codes for CAISAESGYNEQFF.

This chain uses TRBV5-1 with TRBJ2-5; TRBD1 matches at 9 bases. The germline V gene encodes CDR1 SGHRS and CDR2 YFSETQ. The CDR3 covers 14 residues. Trimming removed 4 bases from V and 5 bases from J; junction bases left unmatched: 6. The CDR3 coding sequence is TGCGCCAGCAGCCTTGGGACAGGGAGGGAGACCCAGTACTTC. Its protein is CASSLGTGRETQYF. Together with reference TRBV5-1 and TRBJ2-5, the CDR3 gives the full variable domain: KAGVTQTPRYLIKTRGQQVTLSCSPISGHRSVSWYQQTPGQGLQFLFEYFSETQRNKGNFPGRFSGRQFSNSRSEMNVSTLELGDSALYLCASSLGTGRETQYFGPGTRLLVL.

The chain couples TRBV9 to TRBJ2-7; D remains ambiguous. This CDR3 has 16 residues. Trimming shortened V by 0 bases and J by 2 bases, and 15 bases separated the two germline ends. Per germline, CDR1 SGDLS and CDR2 YYNGEE. Written as DNA, the CDR3 is TGTGCCAGCAGCGTAGCTACGGCGGCCGCAACCTACGAGCAGTACTTC. Its protein product is CASSVATAAATYEQYF.

The rearrangement links TRBV28 to TRBJ1-5; no firm D call. Trimming removed 6 bases at V and 0 bases at J, with 15 bases between. The CDR3 loop spans 16 amino acids. Germline CDR1 and CDR2: MDHEN and SYDVKM. CDR3 coding DNA: TGTGCCAGCAGAATGGGCAACAGAAATAGCAATCAGCCCCAGCATTTT. Translated: CASRMGNRNSNQPQHF.

J is TRBJ2-1 and V is TRBV19; TRBD2 aligns across 11 bases. Trimming cost V 4 bases and J 10 bases; bases outside gene matches: 9. The CDR3 has 15 residues. Germline-derived CDR1 and CDR2 are LNHDA and SQIVND (reference sequence). The DNA for the CDR3 is TGTGCCAGTAGTACGGCTGAATTAGCGGGAGGGGAGCAGTTCTTC. Translation: CASSTAELAGGEQFF.